The 8 T cell receptor beta chains below all came from one sample that was sequenced in a study of blood T cell repertoires in COVID-19. Clones were sequenced by immunoSEQ multiplex PCR, and TCRdb holds only the in-frame ones, with some missing. The data contain some 120,000 clones, approximately 80% of them seen just once; the ten biggest clones take up 0.7% to 1%. The specimen sequenced was peripheral blood. The receptors originated from a woman in her seventies with acute or convalescent COVID-19.

This chain links TRBV29-1 with TRBJ1-2; possibly TRBD1 for D (6 bases). V was clipped by 4 bases and J by 9 bases, with 18 bases between them. Germline V gives CDR1 SQVTM, CDR2 ANQGSEA. There are 13 residues in the CDR3. This chain's CDR3 is CSVGEQGTISYTF. The CDR3 nucleotides read TGCAGCGTTGGGGAACAGGGCACTATAAGCTACACCTTC.

This chain joins TRBV18 and TRBJ2-1, with TRBD2 matching over 8 bases. With V trimmed by 1 base and J by 4 bases, 6 bases remained unmatched. CDR3 length equals 16 residues. Germline CDR1 reads KGHSH; CDR2 reads LQKENI. CDR3 loop: CASSPRRSSGYNEQFF. DNA for the CDR3: TGTGCCAGCTCACCACGTCGGTCTAGCGGGTACAATGAGCAGTTCTTC.

The J gene is TRBJ1-5, the V gene TRBV18; tentatively, D is TRBD1 (5 bases). The CDR3 runs to 14 residues. V gave up 8 bases and J gave up 4 bases, with 15 bases separating them. Germline CDR1 and CDR2: KGHSH and LQKENI. CDR3 in amino acids: CASGGDIGNQPQHF. The CDR3 DNA follows: TGTGCCAGCGGGGGGGATATTGGAAATCAGCCCCAGCATTTT.

CDR3 nucleotide sequence: TGCGCCAGCAGCCGCCTGGGACTTCTCACAGATACGCAGTATTTT. Protein: CASSRLGLLTDTQYF. The chain uses TRBV4-1 and TRBJ2-3; weak D call: TRBD2 (6 bases). Germline V gives CDR1 MGHRA, CDR2 YSYEKL. Trimming removed 4 bases from V and 2 bases from J, with 13 bases in between. The CDR3 extends over 15 amino acids.

This clone has a handful of counts. The chain couples TRBV25-1 to TRBJ2-1; D perhaps matches TRBD2 (5 bases). CDR1 and CDR2 (germline): MGHDK, SYGVNS. V was trimmed by 1 base and J by 8 bases, leaving 12 bases between them. CDR3 length: 14 residues. The CDR3 sequence is CASSEFLARDEQFF. The DNA for the CDR3 is TGTGCCAGCAGTGAATTCCTAGCAAGGGATGAGCAGTTCTTC.

The chain has TRBV10-3 and TRBJ2-1; 9 bases agree with TRBD2. This CDR3 region has 15 residues. J lost 3 bases, V lost 10 bases, and 10 bases had no gene match. CDR1 and CDR2 (germline): ENHRY, SYGVKD. The CDR3 DNA reads TGTGCCACCGAGACGACTAGCGGTCTCTACAATGAGCAGTTCTTC. Residues: CATETTSGLYNEQFF.

The count of this clone is one. The chain combines TRBV11-2 with TRBJ2-2; 9 bases align to TRBD2. The CDR3 totals 16 residues. Germline-derived CDR1 and CDR2 are SGHAT and FQNNGV. V was clipped by 2 bases and J by 7 bases; unmatched bases: 8. CDR3 bases: TGTGCCAGCAGCTTATTGACAAGCGGGGGGTTCGGGGAGCTGTTTTTT. Translating gives CASSLLTSGGFGELFF.

V is TRBV4-2 and J is TRBJ2-1; 11 bases fit TRBD2. The J segment lost 7 bases and the V segment lost 2 bases, leaving 4 bases of the junction unmatched. The CDR3 totals 15 residues. The germline V gene has CDR1 LGHNA and CDR2 YNFKEQ. This CDR3 is CASSQTSGSRNEQFF. CDR3 nucleotide sequence: TGTGCCAGCAGCCAAACTAGCGGGAGTCGAAATGAGCAGTTCTTC.